One and the same sample provided the 27 T cell receptor beta chains below, sequenced in a study of blood T cell repertoires in COVID-19. Here immunoSEQ multiplex PCR was the method, and the copy in TCRdb shows in-frame clones only, minus some. The table records a few hundred thousand clones, roughly 89% of them present only once. Sequencing was done on a sample of PBMCs or T cells enriched from blood (not recorded which). The receptors originated from a man aged 30-40 years who had been exposed to COVID-19.

The chain recombines TRBV6-5 with TRBJ1-2; 7 bases agree with TRBD1. Germline-derived CDR1 and CDR2 are MNHEY and SVGAGI. The CDR3 is 15 amino acids. The ends lost 5 bases at V and 4 bases at J; junction bases unmatched: 10. The DNA for the CDR3 is TGTGCCAGCAGTCCGTCTGGACAGGCGCTCTATGGCTACACCTTC. Protein: CASSPSGQALYGYTF.

The chain is built from TRBV7-2 and TRBJ2-2; D uncertain. This CDR3 has 12 residues. The germline CDR1 and CDR2 sequences are SGHTA and FQGNSA. The ends were cut back, 5 bases at V and 5 bases at J, with 6 bases in the middle. DNA of the CDR3: TGTGCCAGCAGCCTTTCGACCGGGGAGCTGTTTTTT. It codes for CASSLSTGELFF.

This chain joins TRBV5-6 and TRBJ1-1; no clear D gene. From germline, CDR1 is SGHDT and CDR2 YYEEEE. V lost 4 bases and J 4 bases, leaving 11 bases between the germline ends. This CDR3 region has 13 residues. CDR3 sequence reads: CASSPLEGTEAFF. The CDR3 coding sequence is TGTGCCAGCAGCCCACTTGAGGGCACTGAAGCTTTCTTT.

This rearrangement joins TRBV7-9 to TRBJ1-1, with 9 bases that match TRBD1. The CDR3 consists of 15 residues. Germline V CDR1 and CDR2: SEHNR, FQNEAQ (reference sequence). Germline trimming cut 4 bases from V and 3 bases from J; bases unmatched to any gene: 6. The CDR3 coding sequence is TGTGCCAGCAGCTCGACAGGGGGAGGTTACACTGAAGCTTTCTTT. Residues: CASSSTGGGYTEAFF.

The chain has TRBV5-1 and TRBJ1-2; D not resolved. V lost 4 bases, J lost 5 bases, and 12 bases lay in between. Per germline, CDR1 SGHRS and CDR2 YFSETQ. The CDR3 runs 13 residues. This chain's CDR3 is CASSLDGQYGYTF. In DNA, the CDR3 is TGCGCCAGCAGCCTAGACGGTCAATATGGCTACACCTTC.

The J gene is TRBJ2-1, the V gene TRBV27; 11 bases are a match to TRBD1. CDR1 and CDR2 from the germline V gene are MNHEY and SMNVEV (reference sequence). V dropped 6 bases and J dropped 4; count of bases not matched to a gene: 11. The CDR3 loop spans 17 amino acids. The CDR3: CASRDRGLDVLYNEQFF. Here the CDR3 DNA reads TGTGCCAGCAGGGACAGGGGGCTTGACGTATTGTACAATGAGCAGTTCTTC.

The chain combines TRBV21-1 with TRBJ1-1. TRBV21-1 is tagged as a pseudogene. This CDR3 has 18 residues. The CDR3 nucleotides read TGTGCCAGCAGCAAACTCAGAATCGGGGGGACCATGAACACTGAAGCTTTCTTT. It is translated as CASSKLRIGGTMNTEAFF.

This chain links TRBV3-1 (or the pseudogene TRBV3-2) with TRBJ1-1, with 7 bases that match TRBD1. The CDR3 has 14 residues. The V and J ends lost 7 bases and 0 bases, in that order; junction bases with no gene match: 5. Germline V CDR1 and CDR2: LGHDT, YNNKEL (reference sequence). DNA of the CDR3: TGTGCCAGCACCTGGGACAGAATGAACACTGAAGCTTTCTTT. Amino acid sequence: CASTWDRMNTEAFF.

This chain uses TRBV6-2 or TRBV6-3 with TRBJ1-1; TRBD1 matches 11 bases. Germline V gene data show CDR1 as MNHEY and CDR2 as SVGEGT. The ends lost 5 bases at V and 5 bases at J; junction bases unmatched: 7. The CDR3 has 15 amino acids. The CDR3 DNA reads as TGTGCCAGCAGTCCACGGACAGGGGGCTTAACTGAAGCTTTCTTT. This encodes CASSPRTGGLTEAFF.

The CDR3 is CASSEGQGIIQPQHF. The CDR3 DNA reads as TGTGCCAGCAGTGAAGGACAGGGTATCATTCAGCCCCAGCATTTT. The chain carries TRBV6-1 and TRBJ1-5; 7 bases align to TRBD1. The germline V gene encodes CDR1 MNHNS and CDR2 SASEGT. The CDR3 length is 15 residues. J lost 6 bases, V lost 1 base, and 6 bases had no gene match.

This clone was observed once. The chain is built from TRBV11-2 and TRBJ2-7; unclear D gene. Germline lookup yields CDR1 SGHAT and CDR2 FQNNGV. The V and J ends lost 3 bases and 5 bases respectively, with 5 bases between them. CDR3 size: 11 residues. This CDR3 is CASSFEDEQYF. CDR3 bases: TGTGCCAGCAGCTTTGAGGACGAGCAGTACTTC. The entire variable domain, with the rest obtained from reference TRBV11-2 and TRBJ2-7, is as follows: EAGVAQSPRYKIIEKRQSVAFWCNPISGHATLYWYQQILGQGPKLLIQFQNNGVVDDSQLPKDRFSAERLKGVDSTLKIQPAKLEDSAVYLCASSFEDEQYFGPGTRLTVT.

This clone was picked up a small number of times. This chain connects TRBV6-4 to TRBJ2-1, with D uncertain. Trimming removed 5 bases at V and 6 bases at J, with 14 bases between. The germline CDR1 and CDR2 sequences are MRHNA and SNTAGT. This CDR3 contains 14 residues. DNA for the CDR3: TGTGCCAGCAGTTCCGAGGCGGTGGCCAATGAGCAGTTCTTC. Translation gives CASSSEAVANEQFF.

The genes are TRBV10-1 and TRBJ2-7; possible D gene TRBD2, 5 bases. The CDR3 loop spans 12 amino acids. Germline CDR1 is WNHNN and CDR2 is SYGVQD (reference sequence). Deletions cut 2 bases from V and 7 bases from J, with 9 bases between. CDR3 region: CASSEEGREQYF. CDR3 in DNA: TGCGCCAGCAGTGAGGAGGGCCGAGAGCAGTACTTC.

The chain carries TRBV3-1 (or the pseudogene TRBV3-2) and TRBJ2-3; TRBD2 is a possible D gene (5 bases). CDR1 and CDR2 (germline): LGHDT, YNNKEL (reference sequence). The CDR3 is made up of 13 amino acids. Trimming took 3 bases from V and 8 from J, leaving 12 bases between them. The CDR3 coding sequence is TGTGCCAGCAGCCAGCCCCTAGGAGGTACGCAGTATTTT. Amino acids: CASSQPLGGTQYF.

V usage is TRBV18 and J usage is TRBJ2-3; 8 bases map to TRBD1. This CDR3 region has 15 residues. The germline V gene has CDR1 KGHSH and CDR2 LQKENI. After removal of 4 bases from V and 2 bases from J, the junction contained 5 bases not matched to a gene. CDR3 residues: CASSHRDRTTDTQYF. The DNA for the CDR3 is TGTGCCAGCTCACACCGGGACAGGACCACAGATACGCAGTATTTT.

The rearrangement links TRBV19 to TRBJ2-1; maybe TRBD2 (6 bases). V was clipped by 8 bases and J by 1 base, with 15 bases between them. This CDR3 is 15 amino acids long. Per germline, CDR1 LNHDA and CDR2 SQIVND (reference sequence). In nucleotides, the CDR3 is TGTGCCAGTTCCCATTTAGCGGAATCCTACAATGAGCAGTTCTTC. Encoded protein: CASSHLAESYNEQFF.

J is TRBJ1-2 and V is TRBV6-5; no firm D call. Trimming took off 0 bases at V and 8 bases at J, with 16 bases between the two ends. Germline CDR1 reads MNHEY; CDR2 reads SVGAGI. CDR3 length: 15 amino acids. CDR3 sequence (DNA): TGTGCCAGCAGTTACTCGAACGGCCGCCCTAGGGGCTACACCTTC. This encodes CASSYSNGRPRGYTF.

V gene TRBV5-4 combines with J gene TRBJ2-1; possible D gene TRBD2, 6 bases. The CDR3 spans 13 residues. Germline CDR1 SGHNT, CDR2 YYREEE (reference sequence). The germline V and J ends were trimmed by 7 bases and 4 bases, with 12 bases remaining between them. The CDR3 loop is CASGAGLYNEQFF. DNA of the CDR3: TGTGCCAGCGGAGCGGGCCTTTACAATGAGCAGTTCTTC.

The chain combines TRBV6-1 with TRBJ2-7; D not certain. This CDR3 region has 15 residues. Germline values: CDR1 MNHNS, CDR2 SASEGT. Trimming removed 0 bases at V and 3 bases at J, with 12 bases between. CDR3 protein: CASSEALVSNYEQYF. As DNA, the CDR3 is TGTGCCAGCAGTGAAGCGCTTGTCTCTAACTACGAGCAGTACTTC.

The rearrangement links TRBV3-1 (or the pseudogene TRBV3-2) to TRBJ2-7; 9 nucleotides line up with TRBD1. This CDR3 has 15 residues. Germline assignment: CDR1 LGHDT and CDR2 YNNKEL (reference sequence). The V segment lost 1 base and the J segment 1 base; nucleotides outside the gene matches: 2. The CDR3 DNA sequence: TGTGCCAGCAGCCAAGTCGGGACAGGGTCCTACGAGCAGTACTTC. This encodes CASSQVGTGSYEQYF.

The chain recombines TRBV18 with TRBJ2-5; 7 bases map to TRBD2. Trimming at V came to 3 bases and at J to 0 bases, leaving 10 bases not matched to a gene. CDR1 is KGHSH and CDR2 is LQKENI in the germline V gene. CDR3 length equals 17 residues. The CDR3 DNA reads as TGTGCCAGCTCACCCTTGGCGGGGGATTCGTACCAAGAGACCCAGTACTTC. This codes for CASSPLAGDSYQETQYF.

V gene TRBV6-2 or TRBV6-3 combines with J gene TRBJ2-7; D might be TRBD1 (5 bases). Germline CDR1 and CDR2: MNHEY and SVGEGT. This CDR3 spans 13 amino acids. V gave up 2 bases and J gave up 8 bases, with 13 bases separating them. The DNA of the CDR3 is TGTGCCAGCAGTTACGAGTCAGGGATGAAGCAGTACTTC. This codes for CASSYESGMKQYF.

As concerns this clone: Distinct nucleotide sequences in the sample also encode this CDR3. The genes are TRBV5-1 and TRBJ2-3; D might be TRBD2 (6 bases). The CDR3 runs to 12 residues. Germline V lookup: CDR1 SGHRS, CDR2 YFSETQ. V was shortened by 3 bases and J by 4 bases, with 6 bases between the two germline ends. The CDR3 here is CASSSGADTQYF. Here the CDR3 DNA reads TGCGCCAGCAGCTCGGGGGCAGATACGCAGTATTTT.

The chain carries TRBV11-2 and TRBJ1-1; maybe TRBD1 (6 bases). In germline, CDR1 is SGHAT, CDR2 FQNNGV. The CDR3 consists of 19 residues. Trimming cost V 3 bases and J 2 bases, with 25 bases left between them. The CDR3 DNA reads TGTGCCAGCAGCTTCCCAGTCCGGCAGGGGAGAGTTGGAAACACTGAAGCTTTCTTT. This encodes CASSFPVRQGRVGNTEAFF.

The V gene is TRBV15, the J gene TRBJ2-3; 9 nucleotides agree with TRBD2. With V trimmed by 8 bases and J by 6 bases, 12 bases remained unmatched. The CDR3 extends over 15 amino acids. The germline V gene encodes CDR1 LNHNV and CDR2 YYDKDF (reference sequence). CDR3 loop: CATAQGRGGPDTQYF. The CDR3 DNA is TGTGCCACCGCTCAGGGGCGGGGGGGCCCGGATACGCAGTATTTT.

The chain combines TRBV15 with TRBJ2-1, with 12 bases aligning to TRBD2. Germline V gene data show CDR1 as LNHNV and CDR2 as YYDKDF (reference sequence). The CDR3 contains 15 residues. V gave up 4 bases and J gave up 9 bases; unmatched junction bases: 7. CDR3 sequence (DNA): TGTGCCACCAGCATCGGACTAGCGGGGTTACCTGAGCAGTTCTTC. Translated, it gives CATSIGLAGLPEQFF.

The chain has TRBV7-9 and TRBJ1-4, with TRBD1 matching over 9 bases. Per germline, CDR1 SEHNR and CDR2 FQNEAQ (reference sequence). V shed 5 bases, J shed 3 bases, and the junction held 13 bases outside the gene matches. This CDR3 comprises 18 residues. The CDR3 DNA reads as TGTGCCAGCAGCCCTCAAGGGACAGGGATTCAATCTAATGAAAAACTGTTTTTT. Amino acids: CASSPQGTGIQSNEKLFF.